The 14 T cell receptor beta chains below all came from one sample that was sequenced in a study of blood T cell repertoires in COVID-19 (TCRdb year 2020). Receptors were amplified or captured by the immunoSEQ multiplex PCR assay. TCRdb provides this immuneACCESS table in a form limited to in-frame rearrangements. Some clones are lacking; in checked studies, under half of them reflect an unresolved V gene, and why the rest are absent is not known. The sample records approximately 200,000 clones, approximately 90% of which are singletons. Roughly a tenth of the sample is taken by the ten largest. Input material: PBMCs or T cells enriched from blood (not recorded which). These receptors were taken from a man between 25 and 39 years old who had recovered from COVID-19.

This clone has just one count. The chain is built from TRBV5-1 and TRBJ1-1; perhaps TRBD1 as D (5 bases). Germline lookup yields CDR1 SGHRS and CDR2 YFSETQ. The CDR3 extends over 16 amino acids. Trimming took off 4 bases at V and 0 bases at J, with 16 bases between the two ends. This CDR3 reads CASSPVGSGVNTEAFF. The CDR3 region has the DNA TGCGCCAGCAGCCCTGTAGGGTCGGGGGTGAACACTGAAGCTTTCTTT.

V gene TRBV10-3 combines with J gene TRBJ1-5; no definite D call. Germline CDR1 reads ENHRY; CDR2 reads SYGVKD. Trimming shortened V by 4 bases and J by 0 bases, and 7 bases separated the two germline ends. The CDR3 loop spans 14 amino acids. The CDR3 loop is CAISGQVSNQPQHF. As DNA, the CDR3 is TGTGCCATCAGTGGTCAGGTTAGCAATCAGCCCCAGCATTTT.

Regarding this clone: This specimen includes other DNA sequences encoding the same CDR3. V and J are TRBV18 and TRBJ2-5; D is perhaps TRBD1 (5 bases). The CDR3 totals 13 residues. CDR1 and CDR2 (germline): KGHSH, LQKENI. With 3 bases removed from V and 4 bases from J, the gap between germline ends came to 9 bases. CDR3 residues: CASSPAGSETQYF. The CDR3 bases are TGTGCCAGCTCACCGGCAGGGTCAGAGACCCAGTACTTC.

The genes are TRBV12-3 or TRBV12-4 and TRBJ2-3; unclear D gene. Between the trimmed V and J ends, which lost 10 bases and 0 bases, there was a span of 11 bases. The CDR3 covers 13 residues. The CDR3 DNA is TGTGCCACGAGAACCTCTAGCACAGATACGCAGTATTTT. Translating it yields CATRTSSTDTQYF.

The rearrangement links TRBV3-1 (or the pseudogene TRBV3-2) to TRBJ1-4; D unclear. Germline loops: CDR1 LGHDT, CDR2 YNNKEL (reference sequence). The CDR3 has 16 amino acids. V lost 4 bases and J lost 3, with 15 bases in between. The CDR3 DNA follows: TGTGCCAGCAGCCCAGGAAGCAACCGAGCTAATGAAAAACTGTTTTTT. As protein: CASSPGSNRANEKLFF.

The gene calls are TRBV5-5 and TRBJ1-5, with 9 bases fitting TRBD1. CDR3 length: 14 residues. The J segment lost 4 bases and the V segment lost 3 bases, leaving 2 bases of the junction unmatched. Per the germline V gene, CDR1 is SGHKS and CDR2 is YYEKEE (reference sequence). CDR3 in amino acids: CASSSTGGNQPQHF. CDR3 DNA sequence: TGTGCCAGCAGCTCGACAGGGGGGAATCAGCCCCAGCATTTT. The full variable domain, rest sourced from reference TRBV5-5 and TRBJ1-5, is DAGVTQSPTHLIKTRGQQVTLRCSPISGHKSVSWYQQVLGQGPQFIFQYYEKEERGRGNFPDRFSARQFPNYSSELNVNALLLGDSALYLCASSSTGGNQPQHFGDGTRLSIL.

This clone was found a few times. The gene calls are TRBV4-2 and TRBJ2-7, with TRBD2 matching over 8 bases. V lost 2 bases, J lost 0 bases, and 6 bases stayed unmatched. Germline-derived CDR1 and CDR2 are LGHNA and YNFKEQ. The CDR3 runs 16 residues. CDR3 nucleotides: TGTGCCAGCAGCCAACCCAGACTAGCGTCCTCCTACGAGCAGTACTTC. Its protein is CASSQPRLASSYEQYF.

The chain couples TRBV11-2 to TRBJ2-7; no clear D gene. Trimming left V 4 bases short and J 2 bases short, with 9 bases between. This CDR3 is built from 13 residues. Germline V gene data show CDR1 as SGHAT and CDR2 as FQNNGV. The CDR3 region is CASSSMTPYEQYF. The CDR3 nucleotides read TGTGCCAGCAGCTCCATGACACCCTACGAGCAGTACTTC. Looking up the rest from reference TRBV11-2 and TRBJ2-7 gives the full variable domain: EAGVAQSPRYKIIEKRQSVAFWCNPISGHATLYWYQQILGQGPKLLIQFQNNGVVDDSQLPKDRFSAERLKGVDSTLKIQPAKLEDSAVYLCASSSMTPYEQYFGPGTRLTVT.

The V call is TRBV28, the J call TRBJ2-7, with D hard to call. CDR3 size: 13 residues. The germline V gene has CDR1 MDHEN and CDR2 SYDVKM. V was cut by 6 bases and J by 0 bases, with 9 bases left in between. The CDR3, as DNA: TGTGCCAGCAGGGATCTAGACTCCTACGAGCAGTACTTC. Residues: CASRDLDSYEQYF.

V and J are TRBV4-1 and TRBJ2-7; 8 positions match TRBD1. The length of the CDR3 is 15 residues. The V gene's germline CDR1 is MGHRA and CDR2 YSYEKL. Unmatched junction bases numbered 8, after V lost 1 base and J lost 6 bases. This CDR3 reads CASSQAGTGSPEQYF. Written as DNA, the CDR3 is TGCGCCAGCAGCCAAGCCGGGACAGGATCTCCCGAGCAGTACTTC.

The chain employs TRBV5-1 and TRBJ1-1; D is perhaps TRBD1 (5 bases). The CDR3 contains 15 residues. V lost 5 bases and J lost 1, with 15 bases in between. CDR1 and CDR2 from the germline V gene are SGHRS and YFSETQ. The CDR3 reads CASSSFGARNTEAFF. CDR3 in DNA: TGCGCCAGCAGTAGTTTTGGGGCCCGGAACACTGAAGCTTTCTTT. The whole variable domain, filled in from reference TRBV5-1 and TRBJ1-1, reads KAGVTQTPRYLIKTRGQQVTLSCSPISGHRSVSWYQQTPGQGLQFLFEYFSETQRNKGNFPGRFSGRQFSNSRSEMNVSTLELGDSALYLCASSSFGARNTEAFFGQGTRLTVV.

This clone was detected once. The V and J genes are TRBV11-3 and TRBJ2-1; no definite D call. Germline values: CDR1 SGHNT, CDR2 YENEEA. The CDR3 is 15 amino acids. The germline V and J ends were trimmed by 8 bases and 1 base, with 15 bases remaining between them. CDR3 in amino acids: CASDFVERSYNEQFF. CDR3 DNA: TGTGCCAGCGACTTTGTGGAGAGATCCTACAATGAGCAGTTCTTC.

The chain links TRBV11-2 to TRBJ2-3; D might be TRBD1 (6 bases). V was shortened by 5 bases and J by 13 bases, with 22 bases between the two germline ends. There are 14 residues in the CDR3. CDR1 SGHAT and CDR2 FQNNGV come from the germline V gene. In DNA, the CDR3 is TGTGCCAGCAGCGCAGTGACCGAGACAGGTGCCGAGTATTTT. Translated, it gives CASSAVTETGAEYF.

The chain carries TRBV18 and TRBJ1-4; D ambiguous. In germline, CDR1 is KGHSH, CDR2 LQKENI. The CDR3 loop spans 13 amino acids. V lost 3 bases and J lost 7, with 9 bases in between. CDR3 protein: CASSPQSGEKLFF. CDR3 in DNA: TGTGCCAGCTCACCCCAGTCGGGTGAAAAACTGTTTTTT.